The 20 T cell receptor beta chains presented below share a single source sample, sequenced in a study of T cells in Graves' hyperthyroidism and ophthalmopathy. RNA transcripts provided the source from which TCR beta CDR3 regions were amplified. The HTBI primer set served for first-round RT-PCR of the TCR CDR3. TCRdb analysed the multiplex PCR reads with MiXCR anew, one entry per CDR3 protein. The sample has fewer than 500,000 distinct CDR3 sequences, approximately 14% seen once; the top ten hold around a fifth. The source material was blood. These receptors all stem from a woman aged 25-40 years with Graves' ophthalmopathy.

At least ten counts were recorded for this clonotype. The rearrangement joins TRBV28 to TRBJ2-7; no definite D call. Germline V lookup: CDR1 MDHEN, CDR2 SYDVKM. V gave up 4 bases and J gave up 0 bases, with 7 bases separating them. The CDR3 runs to 13 residues. DNA of the CDR3: TGTGCCAGCAGTTCCGGTAGCTCCTACGAGCAGTACTTC. It is translated as CASSSGSSYEQYF.

This clonotype was found a few times. A much more abundant neighbour one base away suggests this may be a read error. V is TRBV5-1 and J is TRBJ1-1; no clear D. Per germline, CDR1 SGHRS and CDR2 YFSETQ. The CDR3 has 15 amino acids. In DNA, the CDR3 is TGCGCCAGCAGCTTGATCCAATTGGAGAACGCTGAAGCTTTCTTT. It specifies CASSLIQLENAEAFF.

This clonotype has ten or more counts. The rearrangement joins TRBV5-8 to TRBJ2-1, with 7 bases fitting TRBD1. This CDR3 is 15 amino acids long. The germline V gene encodes CDR1 SGHTS and CDR2 YDEGEE. The V segment lost 4 bases and the J segment 0 bases; nucleotides outside the gene matches: 4. The CDR3: CASSPGQISYNEQFF. The CDR3 DNA is TGTGCCAGCAGCCCGGGACAGATCTCCTACAATGAGCAGTTCTTC.

This clonotype was recorded at least ten times. This chain uses TRBV30 with TRBJ1-1; a weak D match, TRBD1 (6 bases). The CDR3 extends over 12 amino acids. V was trimmed by 3 bases and J by 5 bases, leaving 10 bases between them. Looked up from germline, CDR1 is GTSNPN and CDR2 is SVGIG (reference sequence). The CDR3 region has the DNA TGTGCCTGGAGGAGGGGGGCAACTGAAGCTTTCTTT. Its translation is CAWRRGATEAFF.

The V and J genes are TRBV6-5 and TRBJ1-3; TRBD1 aligns across 9 bases. This CDR3 is built from 16 residues. CDR1 and CDR2 from the germline V gene are MNHEY and SVGAGI. Trimming cost V 2 bases and J 3 bases; bases outside gene matches: 5. Here the CDR3 reads CASSYRQGGNGNTIYF. CDR3 coding DNA: TGTGCCAGCAGTTACCGACAGGGGGGGAATGGAAACACCATATATTTT.

The chain is built from TRBV2 and TRBJ2-7; 7 bases are shared with TRBD2. This CDR3 contains 14 residues. J was trimmed by 4 bases and V by 6 bases; bases with no gene match: 9. Germline loops: CDR1 SNHLY, CDR2 FYNNEI. The CDR3: CASSLGLVVYEQYF. CDR3 sequence (DNA): TGTGCCAGCAGCTTAGGACTAGTGGTGTACGAGCAGTACTTC.

A few counts support this clonotype. The chain has TRBV10-3 and TRBJ1-4; 7 positions agree with TRBD1. V shed 2 bases and J 7 bases; nucleotides not matched to a gene: 7. The CDR3 extends over 15 amino acids. Germline V gene data show CDR1 as ENHRY and CDR2 as SYGVKD. CDR3 region: CAISETRQGGEKLFF. CDR3 DNA sequence: TGTGCCATCAGTGAGACAAGACAGGGTGGTGAAAAACTGTTTTTT.

In this sample, this clonotype turned up a few times. The rearrangement uses TRBV6-1 and TRBJ2-7; TRBD1 agrees at 8 bases. In germline, CDR1 is MNHNS, CDR2 SASEGT. V was clipped by 1 base and J by 3 bases; unmatched bases: 2. The CDR3 contains 14 residues. CDR3 amino acids: CASSEGTGSYEQYF. Written as DNA, the CDR3 is TGTGCCAGCAGTGAAGGGACAGGGAGCTACGAGCAGTACTTC.

The table lists this clonotype with a few counts. The chain is built from TRBV4-1 and TRBJ1-6, with D tentatively TRBD1 (5 bases). The CDR3 runs 18 residues. Germline CDR1 reads MGHRA; CDR2 reads YSYEKL. V gave up 0 bases and J gave up 14 bases, with 26 bases separating them. CDR3 protein: CASSQEKRDRWKKRALHF. CDR3 bases: TGCGCCAGCAGCCAAGAAAAAAGGGACCGGTGGAAGAAGAGGGCCCTCCACTTT.

The chain combines TRBV5-6 with TRBJ2-5, with unresolved D. Trimming removed 4 bases from V and 6 bases from J, with 22 bases in between. The CDR3 is 16 residues long. CDR1 and CDR2 from the germline V gene are SGHDT and YYEEEE. The CDR3 DNA is TGTGCCAGCAGCCTATCCGAAAAGGCCCCAAGGAAGACCCAGTACTTC. It yields the protein CASSLSEKAPRKTQYF.

This clonotype has more than one count but fewer than ten. The CDR3 here is CASSDGVHTEAFF. The CDR3 DNA sequence: TGTGCCAGCAGTGACGGGGTTCACACTGAAGCTTTCTTT. V usage is TRBV6-4 and J usage is TRBJ1-1; no reliable D call. Germline lookup yields CDR1 MRHNA and CDR2 SNTAGT. The V end was cut by 2 bases, the J end by 3 bases, with 7 bases between. The CDR3 spans 13 residues.

The sample holds many counts of this clonotype. This chain connects TRBV6-1 to TRBJ1-1, with D unclear. The CDR3 spans 11 residues. Per the germline V gene, CDR1 is MNHNS and CDR2 is SASEGT. V was cut by 5 bases and J by 5 bases, with 6 bases left in between. Here the CDR3 DNA reads TGTGCCAGCAGTACACAAACTGAAGCTTTCTTT. Residues: CASSTQTEAFF.

This clonotype occurred many times. The chain carries TRBV28 and TRBJ1-5; 8 bases map to TRBD1. Trimming took 5 bases from V and 2 from J; bases not matched to a gene: 8. The germline gives CDR1 MDHEN, CDR2 SYDVKM. The CDR3 totals 16 residues. The CDR3: CASSPRTGMGNQPQHF. As DNA, the CDR3 is TGTGCCAGCAGTCCCCGGACAGGGATGGGCAATCAGCCCCAGCATTTT.

At least ten counts were recorded for this clonotype. This chain joins TRBV12-3 or TRBV12-4 and TRBJ2-2; D tentatively fits TRBD1 or TRBD2 (6 bases each). CDR3 length: 16 residues. Trimming cost V 2 bases and J 7 bases, with 17 bases left between them. CDR3 in DNA: TGTGCCAGCAGTTTAAGTGAGGGGGGAACCGTCGGGGAGCTGTTTTTT. Translated, it gives CASSLSEGGTVGELFF.

J is TRBJ1-1 and V is TRBV27; 7 bases agree with TRBD1. Germline V gives CDR1 MNHEY, CDR2 SMNVEV (reference sequence). The trim removed 6 bases at V and 1 base at J, leaving 8 bases unmatched. CDR3 length equals 15 residues. The chain's CDR3 is CASSQRDRENTEAFF. In DNA, the CDR3 is TGTGCCAGCAGCCAGAGGGACAGAGAGAACACTGAAGCTTTCTTT.

This clonotype was seen a handful of times. The V gene is TRBV6-6, the J gene TRBJ1-6, with unresolved D. Trimming cost V 0 bases and J 0 bases, with 12 bases left between them. The CDR3 extends over 18 amino acids. Germline CDR1 reads MNHNY; CDR2 reads SVGAGI (reference sequence). The CDR3 coding sequence is TGTGCCAGCAGTTACTCATTATCCGGAAGCTCCTATAATTCACCCCTCCACTTT. The encoded protein is CASSYSLSGSSYNSPLHF.

This clonotype was recorded many times. The gene calls are TRBV12-3 or TRBV12-4 and TRBJ2-1; TRBD2 agrees at 12 bases. V lost 7 bases, J lost 7 bases, and 8 bases stayed unmatched. The CDR3 sequence is 15 residues long. CDR3 nucleotide sequence: TGTGCCAGCATACTACTAGCGGGGGGATTAAATGAGCAGTTCTTC. It is translated as CASILLAGGLNEQFF.

This clonotype was detected many times. The chain carries TRBV28 and TRBJ2-7; D is perhaps TRBD1 (5 bases). Looked up from germline, CDR1 is MDHEN and CDR2 is SYDVKM. The CDR3 is made up of 15 amino acids. The V and J ends lost 5 bases and 0 bases respectively, with 14 bases between them. The CDR3 reads CASSPRRASSYEQYF. The DNA of the CDR3 is TGTGCCAGCAGTCCTCGCAGGGCCAGCTCCTACGAGCAGTACTTC.

This clonotype was recorded at least ten times. J is TRBJ1-4 and V is TRBV2; 7 bases agree with TRBD1. Unmatched junction bases numbered 7, after V lost 6 bases and J lost 0 bases. The CDR3 extends over 16 amino acids. Germline V CDR1 and CDR2: SNHLY, FYNNEI. The CDR3 nucleotides read TGTGCCAGCAGCACGAGGGGGCCCCCAACTAATGAAAAACTGTTTTTT. This codes for CASSTRGPPTNEKLFF.

This clonotype is a singleton in its sample. In DNA form, the CDR3 reads TGTGCCAGCAGAGAAGGGGGTAGGGGGCCCTTCTCTGGAAACACCATATATTTT. Amino acid sequence: CASREGGRGPFSGNTIYF. The genes are TRBV11-2 and TRBJ1-3; 7 positions agree with TRBD1. The CDR3 is 18 residues long. Germline V lookup: CDR1 SGHAT, CDR2 FQNNGV. J gave up 0 bases and V 6 bases, and 14 bases lay outside the gene matches.